Presented here are 13 T cell receptor beta chains from one specimen sequenced in a study of T cell repertoires in cytomegalovirus infection. What these receptors recognize is not known. Each CDR3 protein is one row after TCRdb ran MiXCR on the reads. The sample carries 45,000 to 60,000 distinct CDR3 sequences, around 18% recorded once. Source: CD8+ T cells from cultured PBMCs, taken from culture after CMV antigen stimulation. The receptors stem from a human donor in good health (CMV status not recorded). Some clones in this sample may be carry-over from other donors' samples.

This clonotype has a count of ten or more. Here the CDR3 DNA reads TGTGCCAGCAGGGGAGGACAGCTTAATAGCAATCAGCCCCAGCATTTT. This sequence encodes CASRGGQLNSNQPQHF. The rearrangement uses TRBV6-6 and TRBJ1-5; possibly TRBD1 for D (6 bases). The germline gives CDR1 MNHNY, CDR2 SVGAGI (reference sequence). The CDR3 has 16 residues. V was clipped by 6 bases and J by 0 bases, with 15 bases between them.

The chain recombines TRBV11-1 with TRBJ2-7; D may correspond to TRBD1 or TRBD2 (5 bases each). Trimming took 1 base from V and 7 from J, leaving 20 bases between them. From germline, CDR1 is SGHAT and CDR2 FQDESV (reference sequence). This CDR3 is 16 amino acids long. The CDR3 DNA follows: TGTGCCAGCAGCTTAGACCCGATCGGGGCAGTGGGGGAGCAGTACTTC. This gives the protein CASSLDPIGAVGEQYF.

The chain carries TRBV12-5 and TRBJ2-1; 8 bases agree with TRBD1. Trimming took 1 base from V and 7 from J; bases not matched to a gene: 0. The CDR3 totals 13 residues. Germline V gene lookup returns CDR1 LGHNT and CDR2 FRNRAP. The CDR3, as DNA: TGTGCTAGTGGTTTGGGACAGGGGAATGAGCAGTTCTTC. Translation gives CASGLGQGNEQFF.

There are a few counts of this clonotype. The chain is built from TRBV7-6 and TRBJ2-7; 8 bases line up with TRBD2. CDR1 is SGHVS, CDR2 FNYEAQ, per germline. Losses at the gene ends were 0 bases for V and 1 base for J; bases not matched to a gene: 5. The CDR3 loop spans 16 amino acids. Here the CDR3 DNA reads TGTGCCAGCAGCTTAGCGCGGGGGGAGGAGTCCTACGAGCAGTACTTC. It is translated as CASSLARGEESYEQYF.

This clonotype has only a few counts. V and J are TRBV7-2 and TRBJ2-7; 11 nucleotides match TRBD2. Germline V gene lookup returns CDR1 SGHTA and CDR2 FQGNSA. The CDR3 loop spans 19 amino acids. The trim removed 2 bases at V and 0 bases at J, leaving 12 bases unmatched. The CDR3 nucleotides are TGTGCCAGCAGCTTAAAGGCTAGCGGGGGGATACCACCCTCCTACGAGCAGTACTTC. Its protein is CASSLKASGGIPPSYEQYF.

The chain joins TRBV29-1 to TRBJ2-2, with 12 nucleotides matching TRBD1. After removal of 6 bases from V and 6 bases from J, the junction contained 8 bases not matched to a gene. The CDR3 totals 15 residues. CDR1 SQVTM and CDR2 ANQGSEA come from the germline V gene. CDR3: CSVERDRGLPGELFF. CDR3 bases: TGCAGCGTAGAGCGGGACAGGGGGCTTCCCGGGGAGCTGTTTTTT.

This clonotype was seen a few times. V gene TRBV7-2 combines with J gene TRBJ2-7; no clear D gene. V dropped 3 bases and J dropped 3 bases, with 0 bases sitting between them. The CDR3 totals 10 residues. The germline V gene has CDR1 SGHTA and CDR2 FQGNSA. CDR3 loop: CASSFYEQYF. CDR3 bases: TGTGCCAGCAGCTTCTACGAGCAGTACTTC.

The rearrangement joins TRBV7-2 to TRBJ2-7; D possibly matches TRBD1 or TRBD2 (6 bases each). Trimming removed 6 bases from V and 4 bases from J, with 19 bases in between. Germline CDR1 is SGHTA and CDR2 is FQGNSA. This CDR3 spans 15 amino acids. CDR3 bases: TGTGCCAGCAGTGGCGCGGCAGGGGCGGGGTACGAGCAGTACTTC. Encoded protein: CASSGAAGAGYEQYF.

Many counts were recorded for this clonotype. This chain connects TRBV10-3 to TRBJ2-3, with D perhaps TRBD2 (5 bases). CDR3 length equals 14 residues. Germline V gene lookup returns CDR1 ENHRY and CDR2 SYGVKD. V lost 7 bases and J lost 0, with 11 bases in between. CDR3 residues: CAIKGSFSTDTQYF. The CDR3 DNA reads as TGTGCCATCAAAGGGAGTTTTAGCACAGATACGCAGTATTTT.

This clonotype has just a few counts. The V and J genes are TRBV7-9 and TRBJ2-5; D is unclear. CDR1 is SEHNR and CDR2 is FQNEAQ in the germline V gene (reference sequence). There are 14 residues in the CDR3. Between the trimmed V and J ends, which lost 5 bases and 5 bases, there was a span of 15 bases. CDR3 DNA sequence: TGTGCCAGCAGCGGCGCGAGAGATAGGGAGACCCAGTACTTC. Translating it yields CASSGARDRETQYF.

In its sample, this clonotype was seen a few times. The rearrangement uses TRBV9 and TRBJ2-1; D assignment may be TRBD1 or TRBD2 (5 bases each). Germline V gives CDR1 SGDLS, CDR2 YYNGEE. The ends were cut back, 4 bases at V and 7 bases at J, with 21 bases in the middle. The length of the CDR3 is 16 residues. CDR3 loop: CASSSPSRSKGNEQFF. Written as DNA, the CDR3 is TGTGCCAGCAGCTCACCTAGCAGGAGTAAGGGGAATGAGCAGTTCTTC.

This clonotype was seen a few times. The chain is built from TRBV15 and TRBJ1-5; 7 bases match TRBD1. V was pared by 7 bases and J by 3 bases, with 3 bases of the junction left unmatched. Per the germline V gene, CDR1 is LNHNV and CDR2 is YYDKDF (reference sequence). The CDR3 length is 13 residues. CDR3 sequence reads: CATTGTVNQPQHF. The CDR3 DNA sequence: TGTGCCACCACAGGGACAGTCAATCAGCCCCAGCATTTT.

This clonotype has only a few counts. V usage is TRBV20-1 and J usage is TRBJ2-2, with TRBD2 as a possible D gene (5 bases). Trimming left V 4 bases short and J 3 bases short, with 21 bases between. CDR3 length: 17 residues. Germline assignment: CDR1 DFQATT and CDR2 SNEGSKA (reference sequence). For the CDR3, the DNA is TGCAGTGCTACTCCCCTCGGTGGGAGCGGAGACACCGGGGAGCTGTTTTTT. Its translation: CSATPLGGSGDTGELFF.